The present T cell receptor beta chain was sequenced within a study of blood T cell repertoires in COVID-19. Recruitment covered about two dozen US areas and drew participants whose ages spanned about 18 to 100 years. Symptom resolution, clearance, or two negative PCRs marked donors in Cohort 3 as recovered. Per germline, CDR1 MNHNS and CDR2 SASEGT. CDR3 length: 14 amino acids. V dropped 3 bases and J dropped 9 bases, with 15 bases sitting between them. Data came from immunoSEQ multiplex PCR; TCRdb stores just in-frame clones and leaves some out. This table has about 440,000 clones, 90% appearing once.

This receptor was obtained from a man aged 18 to 30 who had recovered from COVID-19. This chain connects TRBV6-1 to TRBJ2-1; no firm D call. Sequenced material: PBMCs or T cells enriched from blood (not recorded which). The CDR3 DNA is TGTGCCAGCAGTGATTGGCGTGGGCCCAGTGAGCAGTTCTTC. The encoded protein is CASSDWRGPSEQFF.